This entry features one T cell receptor beta chain sequence. Cohort placement rested on clinical history that participants reported themselves. The authors' processing: Reference gene primer amplification gave estimated nucleated cell counts. Assay used: immunoSEQ multiplex PCR; TCRdb lists only in-frame clones, some missing. V and J calls and clone size are as listed in that table; D and trimming were resolved from the DNA. The table lists around 330,000 clones, about 85% of them singletons, with under 2% in the top ten. Germline assignment: CDR1 MNHEY and CDR2 SMNVEV (reference sequence). Trimming took 5 bases from V and 6 from J; bases not matched to a gene: 10. CDR3 length: 15 amino acids. These data originate in a study of blood T cell repertoires in COVID-19.

The sample comprised PBMCs or T cells enriched from blood (not recorded which). The TCR originated in a woman aged 25 to 39 who had been exposed to COVID-19. The chain uses TRBV27 and TRBJ1-1; TRBD1 matches at 9 bases. CDR3 coding DNA: TGTGCCAGCAGTCTGGGACAGGGAATCGATCCTGAAGCTTTCTTT. As protein: CASSLGQGIDPEAFF.